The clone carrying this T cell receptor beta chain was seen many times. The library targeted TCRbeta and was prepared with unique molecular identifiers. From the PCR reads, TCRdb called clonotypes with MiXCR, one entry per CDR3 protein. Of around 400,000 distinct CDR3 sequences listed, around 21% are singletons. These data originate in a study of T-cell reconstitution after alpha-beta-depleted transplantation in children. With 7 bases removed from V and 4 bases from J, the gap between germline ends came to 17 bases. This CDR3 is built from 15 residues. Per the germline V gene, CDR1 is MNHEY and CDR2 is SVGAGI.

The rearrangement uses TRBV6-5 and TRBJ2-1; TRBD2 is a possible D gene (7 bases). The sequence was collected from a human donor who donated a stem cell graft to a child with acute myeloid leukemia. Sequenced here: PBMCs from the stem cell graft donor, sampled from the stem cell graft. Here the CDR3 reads CASTLGLGGYNEQFF. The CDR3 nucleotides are TGTGCCAGCACCCTAGGACTAGGGGGGTACAATGAGCAGTTCTTC.